The entry below describes one T cell receptor (beta chain). This specimen comes from a study of blood T cell repertoires in COVID-19. As for the study in general: Both acute and convalescent COVID-19 samples were obtained from the United States, Italy and Spain. From T cells, B-cell-depleted T cells, or PBMCs came the material, which was cDNA or gDNA.

Authors' analysis steps: Quantification of nucleated cells was approximated via reference gene primer amplification. The data were produced by immunoSEQ multiplex PCR, yet TCRdb's version contains in-frame clones alone and is incomplete. The V and J calls and clone size come from that table; D and trimming were worked out from the DNA. The profile shows 260,000 or so clones, 88% of them singletons. From germline, CDR1 is MNHEY and CDR2 SMNVEV (reference sequence). V was cut by 5 bases and J by 5 bases, with 15 bases left in between. This CDR3 contains 14 residues. The material sequenced was peripheral blood. This clonotype was obtained from a human donor in a cohort sampled during active COVID-19. This sequence joins TRBV27 and TRBJ1-1; D gene unclear. The chain's CDR3 is CASSRVDTRTEAFF. The CDR3 nucleotides are TGTGCCAGCAGTCGGGTCGATACGAGAACTGAAGCTTTCTTT.